This record looks at one TCR beta chain sequence and its context. The sample originates from a study of CD8 T cells in Susac syndrome. Trimming stripped 1 base from V and 3 bases from J, with 8 bases between. Per germline, CDR1 SEHNR and CDR2 FQNEAQ (reference sequence). The CDR3 has 14 amino acids. RNA totalling about 0.5 to 1 ug underwent reverse transcription with random hexamers. Amplification of TCR beta CDR3 used immunoSEQ multiplex PCR across 54 Vbeta and 13 Jbeta. TCRdb called the immunoSEQ multiplex PCR reads again in MiXCR, with one record for every CDR3 protein. This table has 65,000 to 85,000 distinct CDR3 sequences, 80% to 95% appearing once. TEMRA cells were FACS-enriched, and CD8+ and CD4+ T cells were isolated negatively.

The chain is built from TRBV7-9 and TRBJ2-3; D is unclear. Sequenced sample: CD8+ T cells from PBMCs. The TCR was taken from a human donor with Susac syndrome. The CDR3 DNA reads TGTGCCAGCAGCTTAGATGCGGTAACAGATACGCAGTATTTT. Protein: CASSLDAVTDTQYF.